Below, 2 T cell receptor beta chains from the same sample are listed, as sequenced in a study of T cells in Graves' hyperthyroidism and ophthalmopathy. RNA transcripts yielded amplified TCR beta CDR3 regions. The TCR CDR3 was amplified in a first-round RT-PCR using the HTBI primer set. TCRdb itself ran the multiplex PCR reads through MiXCR, one entry per CDR3 protein. Seen here are under 400,000 distinct CDR3 sequences, 15% to 20% observed once, and the top ten hold 45% to 55%. Material: blood. Source of these receptors: a woman aged 50 to 60 with Graves' hyperthyroidism.

V and J are TRBV7-8 and TRBJ2-7, with D perhaps being TRBD1 or TRBD2 (5 bases each). CDR1 and CDR2 from the germline V gene are SGHVS and FQNEAQ. The CDR3 covers 14 residues. Between the trimmed V and J ends, which lost 1 base and 2 bases, there was a span of 9 bases. DNA of the CDR3: TGTGCCAGCAGCTTAGGGGGGACGACCTACGAGCAGTACGTC. This gives the protein CASSLGGTTYEQYV.

This sequence joins TRBV24-1 and TRBJ1-4, with a weak D call TRBD1 (5 bases). Germline CDR1 reads KGHDR; CDR2 reads SFDVKD. Trimming removed 4 bases at V and 5 bases at J, with 13 bases between. The CDR3 is 15 residues long. The CDR3 is CATSDPSGGNEKLFF. The CDR3 nucleotides read TGTGCCACCAGTGACCCGAGTGGGGGGAATGAAAAACTGTTTTTT.